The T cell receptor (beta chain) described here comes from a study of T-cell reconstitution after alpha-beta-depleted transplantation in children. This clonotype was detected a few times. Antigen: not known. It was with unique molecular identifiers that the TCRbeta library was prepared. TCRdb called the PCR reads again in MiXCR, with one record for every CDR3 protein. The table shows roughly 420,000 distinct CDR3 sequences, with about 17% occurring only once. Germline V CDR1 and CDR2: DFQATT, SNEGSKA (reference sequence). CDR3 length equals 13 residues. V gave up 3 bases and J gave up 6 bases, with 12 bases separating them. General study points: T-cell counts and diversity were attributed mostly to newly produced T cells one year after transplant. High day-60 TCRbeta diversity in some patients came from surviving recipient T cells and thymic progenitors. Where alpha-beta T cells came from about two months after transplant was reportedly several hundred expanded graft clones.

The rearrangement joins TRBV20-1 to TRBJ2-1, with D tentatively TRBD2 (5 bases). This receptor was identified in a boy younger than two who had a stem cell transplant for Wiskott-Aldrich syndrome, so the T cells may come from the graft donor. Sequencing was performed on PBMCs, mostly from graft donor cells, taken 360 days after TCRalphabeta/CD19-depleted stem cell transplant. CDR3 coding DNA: TGCAGTGCTAGGATAATGCGGGCCAATGAGCAGTTCTTC. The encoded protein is CSARIMRANEQFF.